Sequencing of this TCR beta chain was carried out in a study of blood T cell repertoires in COVID-19 (dated by TCRdb to 2020 to 2022). Looking at the study overall: Samples covering the acute and convalescent phases of COVID-19 were provided by collaborators in the United States, Italy and Spain. Sample metadata almost always included a de-identified subject ID, COVID-19 status, age in years and sex. HLA class I and class II types, where available, came from metadata supplied by the sample provider rather than from assay-based typing. Deeply sampled blood TCRbeta repertoires from subjects exposed to, actively infected with, or recovered from COVID-19 were included in the dataset. The prospective study material was composed of cDNA or gDNA derived from T cells, B-cell-depleted T cells, or PBMCs. The samples were drawn from the first 160 participants of the ongoing ImmuneRACE study and from under 1,500 subjects provided by 6 global collaborators. A freely available public database, intended as a resource for researchers studying the immune response to SARS-CoV-2, is where the repertoires were released. What the study reported, not specific to this receptor: The amount of clinical and demographic metadata varied by source and participant and was provided uncurated.

This clone is identified as medium-sized (0.01 to 0.1%). Its antigen is unknown. No quality values exist for individual bases; no much larger clone is one base distant. TCRbeta CDR3 regions were amplified from genomic DNA using the immunoSEQ Assay, a bias-controlled multiplex PCR. As for how the authors treated the data: The number of nucleated cells in each sample was estimated from the amplification of reference gene primers within the assay. Sequence reads were collapsed and filtered to measure the absolute abundance of every unique TCRbeta CDR3 rearrangement. Productive Simpson clonality was computed per sample as the square root of Simpson's diversity index over productive rearrangements. This is the immuneACCESS table as TCRdb keeps it, with only in-frame sequences that have V and J called. A part of the clones is gone; compared with another copy, unresolved V genes explain less than half, and the rest is unexplained. For V, J and clone size, that table is used; D and trimming come from the DNA. Present in this sample are roughly 60,000 clones, more than 70% of which were seen just once. Of the sample, about 15% is held by the ten largest clones.

One collaborating source in Seattle enrolled patients while the patients were actively infected and followed the patients over time throughout the course of disease. Whole blood was collected in K2EDTA tubes by collaborating institutions according to the institutions' own protocols. For TCRbeta analysis, collaborators shipped samples as frozen whole blood, isolated PBMCs, or DNA extracted from either of those sample types. Specimen: peripheral blood. The origin of this receptor is a man in his sixties with COVID-19, enrolled during active disease.

In nucleotide form, the sequence is TGTGCCAGCAGCTTGGGAGGCAGCGAGCAGTACTTC. This is translated as CASSLGGSEQYF. The chain was built from TRBV7-9 and TRBJ2-7, with TRBD2 as a weak D call on 6 bases. The CDR3 runs 12 amino acids, cysteine and phenylalanine included. Solely the CDR3 DNA is kept, with 36 bases framed from the first base. The junction shows trimming of 3 bases on V and 6 bases on J, plus 9 bases between the germline ends. CDR1 is given as SEHNR and CDR2 as FQNEAQ, both from the germline V gene (reference sequence).